Below, one T cell receptor beta chain is given with its context. Its antigen specificity is not known. Base qualities are not recorded, but no much larger clone differs from it by a single base. Synthetic TCR analog templates were spiked into each PCR so that absolute template abundance could be estimated from read counts. Using the immunoSEQ assay, TCRbeta CDR3 regions were amplified from genomic DNA with bias-controlled V and J gene primers. Sequencing of rearranged TCRbeta segments was done at approximately 20X coverage. Per the authors' processing: Sequencing errors were corrected by clustering and CDR3s were annotated against IMGT to assign V, D and J genes. Only productive TCRbeta rearrangements were used in downstream analyses, excluding out-of-frame or stop-codon sequences. Clonality was calculated as one minus the Shannon entropy normalized by the log of the number of unique productive sequences. Fisher's exact test with Benjamini-Hochberg correction, using a cutoff of adjusted p below 0.01, was how clones that differed between time points or between blood and tumor were identified. Here the immuneACCESS table is served through TCRdb, limited to in-frame sequences with V and J called. Missing clones are a known gap in these copies; in checked studies unresolved V genes cover under half, and the rest lacks a known reason. The DNA was the basis for D and trimming; V, J and clone size are from that table. Across this sample there are roughly 38,000 clones, with roughly four fifths seen only once. Around 3.7% of the sample is in the top ten clones.

Counted from cysteine to phenylalanine, this CDR3 has 15 amino acids. Only the CDR3 part of the read is kept: 45 bases, read in frame from the first base. Via the germline V gene, CDR1 is LGHNA and CDR2 YSLEER. The germline ends are 16 bases apart after V is trimmed by 4 bases and J by 4 bases. The record originates from a study of PD-L1 blockade in urothelial cancer (dated by TCRdb to 2016 to 2017). Study-wide context: All patients started therapy in the mid-2010s and received atezolizumab 1,200 mg intravenously every 3 weeks. Pretreatment tumor samples and matched peripheral blood, collected serially before and after atezolizumab treatment, underwent TCR sequencing. An ECOG performance status of 0 or 1 was recorded for the patients, and 0 to 3 prior chemotherapy regimens had been received by the patients. Durable clinical benefit was achieved by nine patients but not by the remaining 20. The study, an exploratory multi-omic analysis, examined somatic, immune and clinical correlates of response to PD-L1 blockade with atezolizumab in urothelial cancer. Pretreatment blood TCR-seq was available for about 27 patients, at least one posttreatment blood collection was obtained for some 24 patients, and tumor TCR-seq was available for some 24 patients. Blood samples were analyzed at two time points: 3 weeks after treatment start (second dose) and 6 weeks after treatment start. Blood samples gave a median of around 130,000 T cells and approximately 85,000 unique TCRs, with a median clonality of about 0.078. Durable clinical benefit was defined as progression-free survival longer than 6 months, and TCR features were also tested against progression-free and overall survival. In the same patients, pretreatment tumors underwent whole exome sequencing and RNA sequencing in addition to TCR sequencing. About 90% of the roughly 29 patients were males with bladder-origin urothelial cancer, and about 65% of the roughly 29 reported a prior smoking history.

The cohort comprised around 31 patients with locally advanced or metastatic urothelial carcinoma treated at Memorial Sloan Kettering on a trial protocol. Peripheral blood mononuclear cells were collected pretreatment and during treatment, at between 1 and 8 total time points per patient. The Qiagen DNeasy Blood extraction kit was used to purify genomic DNA from total PBMCs and from tumor samples. PBMCs were collected pretreatment and during treatment and were isolated and stored as previously described. The research as a whole found: Improved progression-free and overall survival was associated with having pretreatment peripheral blood TCR clonality below the median. At 3 weeks after the start of treatment, tumor-associated TCR clones in peripheral blood had expanded more in patients with durable benefit (n of about 20, p = 0.022). Because of the small sample size (n of about 30) and the many exploratory analyses performed, the results are intended to be regarded as hypothesis-generating.

The TCR sequence derives from a man between 65 and 85 years old with urothelial cancer. The starting material was PBMCs, obtained around atezolizumab (anti-PD-L1) treatment. The sequence links TRBV4-3 to TRBJ2-5; the D gene cannot be resolved reliably. The CDR3 loop reads CASSPAVLRPETQYF. The nucleotide sequence reads TGCGCCAGCAGCCCGGCGGTTCTTAGGCCAGAGACCCAGTACTTC.